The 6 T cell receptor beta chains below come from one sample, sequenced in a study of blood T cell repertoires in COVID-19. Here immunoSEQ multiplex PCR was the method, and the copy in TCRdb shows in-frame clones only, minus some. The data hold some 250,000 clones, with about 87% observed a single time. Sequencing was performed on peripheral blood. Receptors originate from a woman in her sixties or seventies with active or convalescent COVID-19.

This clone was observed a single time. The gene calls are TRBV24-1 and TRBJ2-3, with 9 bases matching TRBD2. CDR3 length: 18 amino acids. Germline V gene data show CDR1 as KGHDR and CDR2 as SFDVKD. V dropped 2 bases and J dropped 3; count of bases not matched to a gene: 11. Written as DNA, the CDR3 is TGTGCCACCAGTGATTCCCTACCCCTAGCGGGGAGGACAGATACGCAGTATTTT. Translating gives CATSDSLPLAGRTDTQYF.

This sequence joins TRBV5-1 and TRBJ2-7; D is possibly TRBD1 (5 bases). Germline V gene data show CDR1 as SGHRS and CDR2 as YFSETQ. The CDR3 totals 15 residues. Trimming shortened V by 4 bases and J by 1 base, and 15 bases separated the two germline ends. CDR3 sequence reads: CASSPDPDKSYEQYF. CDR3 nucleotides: TGCGCCAGCAGCCCGGACCCGGACAAGTCCTACGAGCAGTACTTC.

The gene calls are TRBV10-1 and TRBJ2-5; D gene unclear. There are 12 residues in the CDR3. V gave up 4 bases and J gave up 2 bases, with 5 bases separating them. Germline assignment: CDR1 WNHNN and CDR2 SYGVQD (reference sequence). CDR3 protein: CASSAGQETQYF. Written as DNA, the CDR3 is TGCGCCAGCAGTGCAGGACAAGAGACCCAGTACTTC.

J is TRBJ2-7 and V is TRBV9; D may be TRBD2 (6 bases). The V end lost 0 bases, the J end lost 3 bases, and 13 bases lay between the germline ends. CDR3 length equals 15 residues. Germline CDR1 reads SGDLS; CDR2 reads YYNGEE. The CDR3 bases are TGTGCCAGCAGCGTAGCTGCGGACTATTTCTACGAGCAGTACTTC. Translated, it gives CASSVAADYFYEQYF. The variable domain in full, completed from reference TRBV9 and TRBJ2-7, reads DSGVTQTPKHLITATGQRVTLRCSPRSGDLSVYWYQQSLDQGLQFLIQYYNGEERAKGNILERFSAQQFPDLHSELNLSSLELGDSALYFCASSVAADYFYEQYFGPGTRLTVT.

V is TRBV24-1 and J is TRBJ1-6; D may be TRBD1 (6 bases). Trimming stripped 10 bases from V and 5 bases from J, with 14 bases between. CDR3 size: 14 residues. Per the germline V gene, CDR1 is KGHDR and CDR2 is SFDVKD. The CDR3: CATPGTKDNSPLHF. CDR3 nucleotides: TGTGCCACGCCCGGGACAAAGGATAATTCACCCCTCCACTTT.

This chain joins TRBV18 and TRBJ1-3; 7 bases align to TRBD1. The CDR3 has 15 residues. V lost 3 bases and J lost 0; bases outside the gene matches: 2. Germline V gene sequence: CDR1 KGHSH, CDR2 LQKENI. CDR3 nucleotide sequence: TGTGCCAGCTCACCGACAGGGCTCTCTGGAAACACCATATATTTT. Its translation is CASSPTGLSGNTIYF. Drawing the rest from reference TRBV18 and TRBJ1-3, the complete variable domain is NAGVMQNPRHLVRRRGQEARLRCSPMKGHSHVYWYRQLPEEGLKFMVYLQKENIIDESGMPKERFSAEFPKEGPSILRIQQVVRGDSAAYFCASSPTGLSGNTIYFGEGSWLTVV.